The rows below give T cell receptor beta chains drawn from one sample of a study of vaccination and CD4 T cells after COVID-19. Antigen specificity for these receptors is unknown. TCRdb redid the calling of the PCR reads with MiXCR, one entry per CDR3 protein. The data show about 18,000 distinct CDR3 sequences, 55% to 60% seen once. What was sequenced was CD4+ T cells from blood, cultured in vitro. These receptors came from a human donor who had recovered from COVID-19. Both conserved end residues are part of each CDR3. D genes are given only for firm matches. Size is stated for part of the rows, as once, few or many counts, or as a class when the clone is expanded.

V,size,D,J,CDR3,DNA
TRBV24-1,.,.,TRBJ2-1,CATSDRSVSSYNEQFF,TGTGCCACCAGTGACCGTAGCGTAAGCTCCTACAATGAGCAGTTCTTC
TRBV20-1,once,.,TRBJ2-1,CSARDRGIHNEQFF,TGCAGTGCTAGAGATCGCGGCATCCACAATGAGCAGTTCTTC
TRBV7-9,.,TRBD1,TRBJ1-1,CASRSQGAGNTEAFF,TGTGCCAGCAGATCACAGGGGGCCGGGAACACTGAAGCTTTCTTT
TRBV10-3,.,.,TRBJ2-6,CAISDGWGTGANVLTF,TGTGCCATCAGTGATGGGTGGGGAACTGGGGCCAACGTCCTGACTTTC
TRBV2,medium-sized,.,TRBJ2-3,CASSPGRITDTQYF,TGTGCCAGCAGCCCGGGACGGATTACAGATACGCAGTATTTT
TRBV7-9,few,.,TRBJ1-3,CASSLGGISGNTIYF,TGTGCCAGCAGCTTAGGCGGCATCTCTGGAAACACCATATATTTT
TRBV7-2,.,.,TRBJ1-2,CASSFSTYGYTF,TGTGCCAGCAGCTTTAGCACCTATGGCTACACCTTC
TRBV27,once,.,TRBJ2-5,CASSAQLGGVGTQYF,TGTGCCAGCAGTGCCCAATTGGGGGGCGTTGGGACCCAGTACTTC
TRBV18,.,.,TRBJ1-5,CASSPNRDLTIQPQHF,TGTGCCAGCTCACCGAATCGGGACTTAACTATACAGCCCCAGCATTTT
TRBV6-1,.,.,TRBJ1-6,CASSRKGAIGTGNSPLHF,TGTGCCAGCAGTAGGAAGGGTGCAATCGGGACGGGGAATTCACCCCTCCACTTT
TRBV7-2,.,.,TRBJ2-4,CASSLPFGALGKNIQYF,TGTGCCAGCAGCTTACCCTTCGGGGCGCTTGGCAAAAACATTCAGTACTTC
TRBV20-1,.,.,TRBJ2-1,CSARGISYNEQFF,TGCAGTGCTAGAGGAATTTCCTACAATGAGCAGTTCTTC
TRBV6-2/TRBV6-3,.,TRBD1,TRBJ1-3,CASSKPGQSHRF,TGTGCCAGCAGTAAGCCGGGACAGTCTCACCGTTTT
TRBV20-1,.,.,TRBJ1-3,CSARGGTNSGNTIYF,TGCAGTGCTAGAGGGGGGACAAACTCTGGAAACACCATATATTTT
TRBV5-3,.,.,TRBJ1-1,CAMPILPGRDTEAFF,TGTGCCATGCCAATCCTCCCTGGGAGGGACACTGAAGCTTTCTTT
TRBV7-9,.,TRBD2,TRBJ2-2,CASSLGGWREDPNTGELFF,TGTGCCAGCAGCTTAGGAGGCTGGCGGGAGGACCCGAACACCGGGGAGCTGTTTTTT
TRBV5-3,.,TRBD1,TRBJ1-1,CASSFSSDRGWSEAFF,TGTGCCAGCAGCTTCTCTTCGGACAGGGGGTGGTCTGAAGCTTTCTTT
TRBV30,few,.,TRBJ1-6,CAWRGPYNSPLHF,TGTGCCTGGAGGGGACCGTATAATTCACCCCTCCACTTT
TRBV29-1,.,TRBD1,TRBJ2-5,CSMGQNQETQYF,TGCAGCATGGGACAGAACCAAGAGACCCAGTACTTC
TRBV4-1,.,.,TRBJ2-2,CASSQDRLASRAGELFF,TGCGCCAGCAGCCAAGATCGACTCGCCTCGAGGGCCGGGGAGCTGTTTTTT
TRBV5-1,.,TRBD2,TRBJ2-1,CASSSRGSGSTNYAYNEQFF,TGCGCCAGCAGCTCCCGGGGTAGCGGGAGTACAAACTACGCCTACAATGAGCAGTTCTTC
TRBV7-2,.,.,TRBJ2-1,CASRQRDRSPEQFF,TGTGCCAGCAGACAGCGGGACAGGTCCCCCGAGCAGTTCTTC
TRBV7-3,few,.,TRBJ2-1,CASRPSGSYNEQFF,TGTGCCAGCAGGCCAAGCGGGTCCTACAATGAGCAGTTCTTC
TRBV6-2/TRBV6-3,.,.,TRBJ1-1,CASTATYRPNTEAFF,TGTGCCAGCACCGCCACTTACCGGCCGAACACTGAAGCTTTCTTT
TRBV6-1,few,.,TRBJ1-1,CASSKDDQTRAFF,TGTGCCAGCAGTAAGGACGACCAAACGAGGGCTTTCTTT
TRBV7-2,.,.,TRBJ1-2,CASSPSTENYGYTF,TGTGCCAGCAGCCCATCGACAGAAAACTATGGCTACACCTTC
TRBV6-1,once,TRBD2,TRBJ2-2,CASSGTSGSTGELFF,TGTGCCAGCAGCGGGACTAGCGGGAGTACCGGGGAGCTGTTTTTT
TRBV6-5,.,TRBD1,TRBJ2-2,CASSSPGQGGTGELFF,TGTGCCAGCAGTTCCCCGGGACAGGGAGGCACCGGGGAGCTGTTTTTT
TRBV20-1,.,.,TRBJ2-7,CSARGPRNRAISYEQYF,TGCAGTGCTAGAGGGCCTAGGAACAGGGCCATCTCCTACGAGCAGTACTTC
TRBV6-1,.,.,TRBJ2-3,CASSSSADTQYF,TGTGCCAGCAGCTCATCCGCAGATACGCAGTATTTT
TRBV6-1,.,TRBD2,TRBJ2-7,CASSHLILAREQDEQYF,TGTGCCAGCAGCCACCTGATACTAGCGAGGGAGCAGGACGAGCAGTACTTC
TRBV19,.,TRBD1,TRBJ2-7,CASSITGDEQYF,TGTGCCAGTAGTATCACAGGGGACGAGCAGTACTTC
TRBV19,.,TRBD2,TRBJ2-1,CASRSTSGPYNEQFF,TGTGCCAGTAGGTCGACTAGCGGCCCCTACAATGAGCAGTTCTTC
TRBV20-1,.,.,TRBJ2-1,CSARDPRRYNEQFF,TGCAGTGCTAGAGATCCCCGAAGGTACAATGAGCAGTTCTTC
TRBV24-1,.,.,TRBJ2-5,CATSDFRTGPLGGQETQYF,TGTGCCACCAGTGATTTTCGAACGGGACCCCTAGGAGGACAAGAGACCCAGTACTTC
TRBV11-2,.,.,TRBJ2-7,CASRGWGHEQYF,TGTGCCAGCCGCGGTTGGGGCCACGAGCAGTACTTC
TRBV19,.,.,TRBJ1-6,CASLGVGGLVNSPLHF,TGTGCCAGTCTGGGCGTGGGCGGCTTAGTTAATTCACCCCTCCACTTT
TRBV6-2/TRBV6-3,few,.,TRBJ1-1,CASSQSGGTEAFF,TGTGCCAGCAGCCAGTCCGGGGGAACTGAAGCTTTCTTT
TRBV7-9,.,TRBD2,TRBJ2-1,CASSPGTSGDNEQFF,TGTGCCAGCAGCCCTGGGACTAGCGGAGACAATGAGCAGTTCTTC
TRBV28,.,.,TRBJ1-6,CASSYSQRANSPLHF,TGTGCCAGCAGCTATTCACAGAGGGCGAATTCACCCCTCCACTTT
TRBV4-2,.,TRBD2,TRBJ2-1,CASSQAGLAGNNEQFF,TGTGCCAGCAGCCAAGCCGGACTAGCGGGTAACAATGAGCAGTTCTTC
TRBV6-1,.,.,TRBJ1-6,CASSERPGTTGSYNSPLHF,TGTGCCAGCAGTGAACGGCCAGGGACTACCGGCTCCTATAATTCACCCCTCCACTTT
TRBV27,.,TRBD1,TRBJ1-2,CASQRGQGGGYTF,TGTGCCAGCCAAAGGGGACAGGGAGGAGGCTACACCTTC
TRBV28,.,.,TRBJ1-2,CASSTGNYGYTF,TGTGCCAGCAGTACAGGGAACTATGGCTACACCTTC
TRBV3-1,.,.,TRBJ2-7,CASSPTDPNEQYF,TGTGCCAGCAGCCCGACAGACCCTAACGAGCAGTACTTC